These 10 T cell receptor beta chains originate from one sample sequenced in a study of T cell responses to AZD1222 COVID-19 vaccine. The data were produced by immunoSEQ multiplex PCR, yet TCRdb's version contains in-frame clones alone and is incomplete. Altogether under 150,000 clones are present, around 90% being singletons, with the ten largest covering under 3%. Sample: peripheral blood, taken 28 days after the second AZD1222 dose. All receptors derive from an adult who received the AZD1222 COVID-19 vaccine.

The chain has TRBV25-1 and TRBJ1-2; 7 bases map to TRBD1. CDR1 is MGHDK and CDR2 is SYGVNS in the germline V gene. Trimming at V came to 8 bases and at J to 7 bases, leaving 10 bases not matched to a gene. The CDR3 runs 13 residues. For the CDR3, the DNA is TGTGCCAGCGGGACAGAGACTTTGAGTGGCTACACCTTC. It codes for CASGTETLSGYTF.

The CDR3 here is CASSLLAEAKNIQYF. DNA of the CDR3: TGTGCCAGCTCACTTCTGGCGGAAGCCAAAAACATTCAGTACTTC. The V gene is TRBV18, the J gene TRBJ2-4; D uncertain. The CDR3 contains 15 residues. Germline CDR1 reads KGHSH; CDR2 reads LQKENI. The V gene lost 4 bases and the J gene lost 0 bases, with 10 bases spanning the gap.

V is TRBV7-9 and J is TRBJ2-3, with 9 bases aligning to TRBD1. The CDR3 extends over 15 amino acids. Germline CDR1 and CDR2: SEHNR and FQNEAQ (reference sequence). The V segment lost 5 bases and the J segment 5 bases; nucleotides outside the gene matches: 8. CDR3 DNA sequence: TGTGCCAGCAGCCCCCGGACAGGGGAGGGAGATACGCAGTATTTT. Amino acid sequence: CASSPRTGEGDTQYF.

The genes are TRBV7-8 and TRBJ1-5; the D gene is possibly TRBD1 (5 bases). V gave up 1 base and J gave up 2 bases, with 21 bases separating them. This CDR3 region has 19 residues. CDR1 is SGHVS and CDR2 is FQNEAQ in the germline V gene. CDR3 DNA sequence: TGTGCCAGCAGCTTAGGAGTATCTTCCCTCAGGGCTGGCAATCAGCCCCAGCATTTT. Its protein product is CASSLGVSSLRAGNQPQHF.

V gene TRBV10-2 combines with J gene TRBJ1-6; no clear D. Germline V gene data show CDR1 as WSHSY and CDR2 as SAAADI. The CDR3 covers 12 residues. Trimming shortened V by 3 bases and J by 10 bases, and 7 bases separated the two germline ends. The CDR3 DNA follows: TGCGCCAGCAGTGAACCGAAGTCACCCCTCCACTTT. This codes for CASSEPKSPLHF.

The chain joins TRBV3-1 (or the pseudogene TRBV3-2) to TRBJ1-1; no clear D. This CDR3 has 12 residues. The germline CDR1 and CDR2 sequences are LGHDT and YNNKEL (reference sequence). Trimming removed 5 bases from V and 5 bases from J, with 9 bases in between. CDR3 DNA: TGTGCCAGCAGCTCCTCGGGAACTGAAGCTTTCTTT. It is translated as CASSSSGTEAFF.

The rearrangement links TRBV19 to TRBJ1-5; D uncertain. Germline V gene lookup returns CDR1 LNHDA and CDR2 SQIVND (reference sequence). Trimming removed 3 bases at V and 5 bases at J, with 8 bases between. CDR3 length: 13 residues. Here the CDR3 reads CASSMGNYQPQHF. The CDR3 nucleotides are TGTGCCAGTAGTATGGGCAATTATCAGCCCCAGCATTTT.

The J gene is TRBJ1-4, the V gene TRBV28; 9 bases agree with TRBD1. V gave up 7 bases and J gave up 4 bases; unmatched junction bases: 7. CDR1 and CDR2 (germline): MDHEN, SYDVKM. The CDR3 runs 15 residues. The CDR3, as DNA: TGTGCCAGCACAACGGGGACAGGGATTAATGAAAAACTGTTTTTT. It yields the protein CASTTGTGINEKLFF.

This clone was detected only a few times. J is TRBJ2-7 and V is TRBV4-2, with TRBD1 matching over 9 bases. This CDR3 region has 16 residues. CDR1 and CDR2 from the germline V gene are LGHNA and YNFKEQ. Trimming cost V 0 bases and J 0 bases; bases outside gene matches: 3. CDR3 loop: CASSQDGTGSSYEQYF. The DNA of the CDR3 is TGTGCCAGCAGCCAAGACGGGACAGGGAGCTCCTACGAGCAGTACTTC.

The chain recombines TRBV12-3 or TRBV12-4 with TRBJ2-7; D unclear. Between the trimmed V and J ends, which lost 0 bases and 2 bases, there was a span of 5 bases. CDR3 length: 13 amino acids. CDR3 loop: CASSLAETYEQYF. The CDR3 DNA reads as TGTGCCAGCAGTTTAGCCGAAACCTACGAGCAGTACTTC.